The 11 T cell receptor beta chains in this list originate from one sample, sequenced in a study of T cell clonality in common variable immunodeficiency. Clones were read by immunoSEQ multiplex PCR, and TCRdb kept only the in-frame ones, dropping some. Singletons are absent from the sample, which has about 50,000 clones. The sample taken for sequencing was peripheral blood mononuclear cells. The receptors come from a person between 18 and 70 years old in good health.

At least ten counts were recorded for this clone. The read stops 3 residues short of the end of the CDR3; the missing end is completed from the germline J gene. This sequence joins TRBV18 and TRBJ1-1; no clear D gene. The germline V gene has CDR1 KGHSH and CDR2 LQKENI. The CDR3 is 14 amino acids. V was pared by 1 base and J by 0 bases, with 6 bases between. CDR3 sequence: CASSPQGLNTEAFF. Incomplete CDR3 DNA: TGTGCCAGCTCACCACAGGGTCTGAACACTGAA.

This clone was observed many times. The CDR3 is cut off 3 residues early in the read; its end comes from the germline J gene. The chain is built from TRBV18 and TRBJ2-3; no reliable D call. Germline V CDR1 and CDR2: KGHSH, LQKENI. The CDR3 length is 14 residues. Trimming took 6 bases from V and 2 from J, leaving 12 bases between them. The sequenced part of the CDR3 DNA is TGTGCCAGCTCTGCGGCGGCAGACACAGATACG. Translated: CASSAAADTDT. The CDR3, in full, reads CASSAAADTDTQYF.

At least ten counts were recorded for this clone. The read stops 3 residues short of the end of the CDR3; the missing end is completed from the germline J gene. This rearrangement joins TRBV13 to TRBJ2-2, with 9 positions matching TRBD1. Per germline, CDR1 PRHDT and CDR2 FYEKMQ (reference sequence). The CDR3 spans 16 residues. The V segment lost 8 bases and the J segment 2 bases; nucleotides outside the gene matches: 9. CDR3 residues: CASGQMDRGNTGELFF. Partial CDR3 DNA: TGTGCCAGCGGACAAATGGACAGGGGAAACACCGGGGAG.

This clone has ten or more counts. The CDR3 end is not reached by the read, which stops 3 residues before it; the germline J gene fills it in. The V and J genes are TRBV10-3 and TRBJ2-7; 10 bases align to TRBD1. The CDR3 extends over 16 amino acids. V trimming: 4 bases; J trimming: 0 bases; junction bases outside the gene matches: 6. Germline-derived CDR1 and CDR2 are ENHRY and SYGVKD. The CDR3 spells CAISGPGTGASYEQYF. The sequenced part of the CDR3 DNA is TGTGCCATCAGTGGCCCAGGGACAGGGGCCTCCTACGAG.

This clone was recorded at least ten times. The read stops 3 residues short of the end of the CDR3; the missing end is completed from the germline J gene. This chain joins TRBV7-9 and TRBJ1-1; D is unclear. Per germline, CDR1 SEHNR and CDR2 FQNEAQ (reference sequence). This CDR3 region has 12 residues. The CDR3 DNA, read in part, is TGTGCCAGCAGCTTAGCGGAGGGTAAA. This codes for CASSLAEGK. The entire CDR3 protein reads CASSLAEGKAFF. Filled out from reference TRBV7-9 and TRBJ1-1, the complete variable domain reads DTGVSQNPRHKITKRGQNVTFRCDPISEHNRLYWYRQTLGQGPEFLTYFQNEAQLEKSRLLSDRFSAERPKGSFSTLEIQRTEQGDSAMYLCASSLAEGKAFFGQGTRLTVV.

The sample holds a few counts of this clone. Coverage ceases 3 residues before the CDR3 finishes, and the germline J gene fills in the end. The chain is built from TRBV2 and TRBJ2-2; TRBD2 agrees at 8 bases. The length of the CDR3 is 17 residues. Per germline, CDR1 SNHLY and CDR2 FYNNEI. V shed 8 bases, J shed 0 bases, and the junction held 11 bases outside the gene matches. The covered CDR3 bases are TGTGCCAGCCCCGAAACCGCAGCGGGGGCGAACACCGGGGAG. It encodes CASPETAAGANTGE. The full CDR3 sequence reads CASPETAAGANTGELFF.

Worth noting for this clone: The read ends 3 residues before the CDR3 terminus; that terminus is restored from the germline J gene. J is TRBJ1-2 and V is TRBV19; 10 bases match TRBD1. Trimming at V came to 6 bases and at J to 3 bases, leaving 7 bases not matched to a gene. CDR3 length: 15 amino acids. From germline, CDR1 is LNHDA and CDR2 SQIVND (reference sequence). The DNA read from the CDR3 is TGTGCCAGTAGCCTTCCGGGACAGGGGTACTATGGC. Protein product: CASSLPGQGYYG. The full CDR3 sequence reads CASSLPGQGYYGYTF.

This clone was recorded at least ten times. The read ends 3 residues shy of where the CDR3 ends; the end is completed using the germline J gene. The gene calls are TRBV6-2 or TRBV6-3 and TRBJ1-2, with TRBD1 matching 9 bases. Per the germline V gene, CDR1 is MNHEY and CDR2 is SVGEGT. V shed 2 bases and J 7 bases; nucleotides not matched to a gene: 11. The length of the CDR3 is 16 residues. Incomplete CDR3 DNA: TGTGCCAGCAGTTACGGGACAGGGATCCGGCGGCCTGGC. Residues: CASSYGTGIRRPG. The whole CDR3 protein reads CASSYGTGIRRPGYTF.

This clone was counted many times. The CDR3 end lies 3 residues beyond the end of the read and is filled in from the germline J gene. This chain uses TRBV5-6 with TRBJ1-3; D not certain. With 2 bases removed from V and 6 bases from J, the gap between germline ends came to 3 bases. Germline V gene data show CDR1 as SGHDT and CDR2 as YYEEEE. The CDR3 consists of 11 residues. The DNA read from the CDR3 is TGTGCCAGCAGCTTCTCAAACACC. This translates into CASSFSNT. The entire CDR3 is CASSFSNTIYF.

This clone came up many times. The read ends 3 residues shy of where the CDR3 ends; the end is completed using the germline J gene. The chain links TRBV19 to TRBJ1-2, with no clear D. This CDR3 has 15 amino acids. Trimming cost V 2 bases and J 3 bases, with 13 bases left between them. Germline V gene lookup returns CDR1 LNHDA and CDR2 SQIVND (reference sequence). CDR3 amino acids: CASSIYGGYDYGYTF. The covered CDR3 bases are TGTGCCAGTAGTATATACGGCGGTTATGACTATGGC.

This clone has only a few counts. CDR3 in amino acids: CSARDPGQIYEQYF. The sequenced part of the CDR3 DNA is TGCAGTGCTAGAGACCCGGGACAGATTTACGAG. The chain links TRBV20-1 to TRBJ2-7; 7 bases map to TRBD1. The CDR3 end lies 3 residues beyond the end of the read and is filled in from the germline J gene. The trim removed 0 bases at V and 4 bases at J, leaving 6 bases unmatched. CDR3 length: 14 amino acids. The germline V gene has CDR1 DFQATT and CDR2 SNEGSKA (reference sequence).